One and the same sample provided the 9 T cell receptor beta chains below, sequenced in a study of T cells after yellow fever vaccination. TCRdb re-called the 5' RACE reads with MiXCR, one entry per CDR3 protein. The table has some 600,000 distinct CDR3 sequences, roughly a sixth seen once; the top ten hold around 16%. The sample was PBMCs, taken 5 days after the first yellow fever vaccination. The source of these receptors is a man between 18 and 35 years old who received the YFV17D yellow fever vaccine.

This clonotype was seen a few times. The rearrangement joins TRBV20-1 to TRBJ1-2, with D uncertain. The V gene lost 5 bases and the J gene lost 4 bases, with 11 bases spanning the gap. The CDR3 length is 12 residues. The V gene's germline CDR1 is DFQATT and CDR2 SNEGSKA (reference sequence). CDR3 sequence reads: CSAGDKFYGYTF. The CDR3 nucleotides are TGCAGTGCTGGCGACAAATTCTATGGCTACACCTTC.

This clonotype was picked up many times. CDR3 residues: CSATASGRGTEAFF. The CDR3 DNA is TGCAGTGCTACCGCTTCGGGTCGGGGCACTGAAGCTTTCTTT. The chain joins TRBV20-1 to TRBJ1-1; no clear D gene. The germline gives CDR1 DFQATT, CDR2 SNEGSKA (reference sequence). V shed 4 bases and J shed 4 bases, with 16 bases lying between them. The length of the CDR3 is 14 residues.

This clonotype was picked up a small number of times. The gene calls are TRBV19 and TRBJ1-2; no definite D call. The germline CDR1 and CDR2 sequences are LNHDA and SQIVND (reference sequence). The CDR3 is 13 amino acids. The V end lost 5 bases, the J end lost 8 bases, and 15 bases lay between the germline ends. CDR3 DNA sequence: TGTGCCAGTAGTCCGACGACTGTGGGAGGCTACACCTTC. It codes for CASSPTTVGGYTF.

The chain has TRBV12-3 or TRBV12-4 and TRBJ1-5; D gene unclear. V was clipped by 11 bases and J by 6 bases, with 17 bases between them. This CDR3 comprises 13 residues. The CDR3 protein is CASTAGWGQPQHF. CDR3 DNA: TGTGCCTCTACGGCGGGGTGGGGTCAGCCCCAGCATTTT.

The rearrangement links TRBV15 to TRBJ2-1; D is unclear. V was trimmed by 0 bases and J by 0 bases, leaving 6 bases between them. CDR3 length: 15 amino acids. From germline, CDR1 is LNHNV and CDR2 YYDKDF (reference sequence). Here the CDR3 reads CATSREMASYNEQFF. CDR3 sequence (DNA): TGTGCCACCAGCAGAGAGATGGCCTCCTACAATGAGCAGTTCTTC.

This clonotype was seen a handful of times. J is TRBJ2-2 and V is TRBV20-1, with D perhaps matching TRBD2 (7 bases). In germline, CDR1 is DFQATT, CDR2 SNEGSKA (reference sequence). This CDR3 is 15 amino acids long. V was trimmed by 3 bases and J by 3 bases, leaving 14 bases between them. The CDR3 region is CSARERGGHTGELFF. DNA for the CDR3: TGCAGTGCTAGGGAGAGGGGGGGGCACACCGGGGAGCTGTTTTTT.

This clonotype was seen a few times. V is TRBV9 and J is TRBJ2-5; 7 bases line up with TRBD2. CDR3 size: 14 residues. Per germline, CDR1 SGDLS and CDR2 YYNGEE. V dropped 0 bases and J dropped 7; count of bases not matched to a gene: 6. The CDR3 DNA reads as TGTGCCAGCAGCGTAGCTACCCCGGGAGGGACCCAGTACTTC. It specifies CASSVATPGGTQYF.

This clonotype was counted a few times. CDR3 loop: CASSPDRGRNTGELFF. CDR3 coding DNA: TGCGCCAGCAGCCCCGACAGGGGGCGCAACACCGGGGAGCTGTTTTTT. The chain carries TRBV5-1 and TRBJ2-2; 10 bases are a match to TRBD1. From germline, CDR1 is SGHRS and CDR2 YFSETQ. V lost 4 bases to trimming and J lost 2 bases; unmatched junction nucleotides: 5. CDR3 length: 16 amino acids. Full variable domain (missing parts from reference TRBV5-1 and TRBJ2-2): KAGVTQTPRYLIKTRGQQVTLSCSPISGHRSVSWYQQTPGQGLQFLFEYFSETQRNKGNFPGRFSGRQFSNSRSEMNVSTLELGDSALYLCASSPDRGRNTGELFFGEGSRLTVL.

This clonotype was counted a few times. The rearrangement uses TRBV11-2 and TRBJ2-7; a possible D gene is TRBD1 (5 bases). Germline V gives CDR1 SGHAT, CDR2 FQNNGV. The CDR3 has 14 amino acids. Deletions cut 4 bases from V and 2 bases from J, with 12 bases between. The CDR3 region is CASSSREGTYEQYF. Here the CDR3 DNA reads TGTGCCAGCAGCTCCAGGGAAGGCACCTACGAGCAGTACTTC.